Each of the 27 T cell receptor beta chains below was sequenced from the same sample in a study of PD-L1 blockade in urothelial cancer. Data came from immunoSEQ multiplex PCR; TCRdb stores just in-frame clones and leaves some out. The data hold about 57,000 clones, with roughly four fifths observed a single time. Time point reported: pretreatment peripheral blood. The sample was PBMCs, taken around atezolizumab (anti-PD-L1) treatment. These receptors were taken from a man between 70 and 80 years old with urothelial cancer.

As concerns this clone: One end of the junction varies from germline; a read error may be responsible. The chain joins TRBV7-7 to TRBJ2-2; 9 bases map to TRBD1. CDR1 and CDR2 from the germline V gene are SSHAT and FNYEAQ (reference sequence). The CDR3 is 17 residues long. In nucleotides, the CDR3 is TGTGCTAGCAGCCCAATAACCGGGACAGGGTACACCGGGGAGCTGTTTTTT. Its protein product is CASSPITGTGYTGELFF.

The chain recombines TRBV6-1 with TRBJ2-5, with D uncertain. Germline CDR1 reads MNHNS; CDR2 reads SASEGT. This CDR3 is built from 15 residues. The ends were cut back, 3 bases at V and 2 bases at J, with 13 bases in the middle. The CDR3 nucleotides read TGTGCCAGCAGTGATACCCTAGACGTACAAGAGACCCAGTACTTC. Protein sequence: CASSDTLDVQETQYF.

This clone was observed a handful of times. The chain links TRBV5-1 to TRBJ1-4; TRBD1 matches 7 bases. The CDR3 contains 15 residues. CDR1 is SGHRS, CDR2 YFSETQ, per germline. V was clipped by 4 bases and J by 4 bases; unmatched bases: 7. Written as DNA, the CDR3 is TGCGCCAGCAGCGACGGGACAGTCGTTAATGAAAAACTGTTTTTT. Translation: CASSDGTVVNEKLFF. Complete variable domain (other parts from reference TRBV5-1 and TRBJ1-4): KAGVTQTPRYLIKTRGQQVTLSCSPISGHRSVSWYQQTPGQGLQFLFEYFSETQRNKGNFPGRFSGRQFSNSRSEMNVSTLELGDSALYLCASSDGTVVNEKLFFGSGTQLSVL.

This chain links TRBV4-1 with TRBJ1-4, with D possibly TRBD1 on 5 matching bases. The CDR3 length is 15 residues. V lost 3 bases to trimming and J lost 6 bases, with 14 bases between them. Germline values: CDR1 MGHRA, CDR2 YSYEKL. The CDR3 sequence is CASSHGWLGDEKLFF. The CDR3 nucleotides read TGCGCCAGCAGCCACGGCTGGTTAGGGGATGAAAAACTGTTTTTT.

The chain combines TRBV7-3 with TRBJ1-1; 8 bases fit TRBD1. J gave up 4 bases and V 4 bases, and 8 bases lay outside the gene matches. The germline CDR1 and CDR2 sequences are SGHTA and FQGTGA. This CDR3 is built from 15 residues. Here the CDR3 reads CASSSNPDRGTEAFF. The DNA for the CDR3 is TGTGCCAGCAGCTCCAACCCAGACAGGGGCACTGAAGCTTTCTTT.

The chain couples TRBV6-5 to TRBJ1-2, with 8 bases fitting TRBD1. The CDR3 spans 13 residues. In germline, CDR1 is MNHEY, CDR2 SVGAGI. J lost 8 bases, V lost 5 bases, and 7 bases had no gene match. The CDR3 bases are TGTGCCAGCAGTAGCAGGGGGCAAGGAGGCTACACCTTC. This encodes CASSSRGQGGYTF.

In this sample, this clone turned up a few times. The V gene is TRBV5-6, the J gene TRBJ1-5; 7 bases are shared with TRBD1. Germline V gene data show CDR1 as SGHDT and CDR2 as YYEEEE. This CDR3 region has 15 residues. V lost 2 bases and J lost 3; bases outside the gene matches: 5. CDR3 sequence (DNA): TGTGCCAGCAGCTTAACAGGGGCCCCCAATCAGCCCCAGCATTTT. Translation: CASSLTGAPNQPQHF.

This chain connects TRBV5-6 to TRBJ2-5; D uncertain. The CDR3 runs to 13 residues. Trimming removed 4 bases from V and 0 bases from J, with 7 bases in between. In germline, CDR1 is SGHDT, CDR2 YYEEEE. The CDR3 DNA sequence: TGTGCCAGCAGCCAGACATACCAAGAGACCCAGTACTTC. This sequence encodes CASSQTYQETQYF.

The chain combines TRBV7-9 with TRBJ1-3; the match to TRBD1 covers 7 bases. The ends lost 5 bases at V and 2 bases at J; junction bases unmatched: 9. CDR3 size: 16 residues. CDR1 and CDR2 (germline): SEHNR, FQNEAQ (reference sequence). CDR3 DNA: TGTGCCAGCAGCCAGCCGCGGGACAGCGCTGGAAACACCATATATTTT. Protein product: CASSQPRDSAGNTIYF.

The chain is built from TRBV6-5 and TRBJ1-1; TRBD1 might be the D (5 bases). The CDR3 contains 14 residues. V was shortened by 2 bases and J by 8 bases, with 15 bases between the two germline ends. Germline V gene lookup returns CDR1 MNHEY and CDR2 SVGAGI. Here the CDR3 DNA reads TGTGCCAGCAGTTACATAGGGGTAACGGAGGAAGCTTTCTTT. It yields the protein CASSYIGVTEEAFF.

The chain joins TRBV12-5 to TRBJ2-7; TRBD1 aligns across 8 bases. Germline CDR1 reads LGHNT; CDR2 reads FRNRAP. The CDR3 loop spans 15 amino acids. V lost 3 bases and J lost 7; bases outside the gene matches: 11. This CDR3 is CASGFWTGFPREQYF. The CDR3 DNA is TGTGCTAGTGGTTTCTGGACAGGGTTTCCTCGTGAGCAGTACTTC.

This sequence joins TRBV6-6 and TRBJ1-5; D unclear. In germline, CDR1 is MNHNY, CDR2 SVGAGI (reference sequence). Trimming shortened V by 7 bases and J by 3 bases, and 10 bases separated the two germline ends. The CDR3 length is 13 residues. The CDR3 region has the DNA TGTGCCAGCACGGGAGGTTCCAATCAGCCCCAGCATTTT. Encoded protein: CASTGGSNQPQHF.

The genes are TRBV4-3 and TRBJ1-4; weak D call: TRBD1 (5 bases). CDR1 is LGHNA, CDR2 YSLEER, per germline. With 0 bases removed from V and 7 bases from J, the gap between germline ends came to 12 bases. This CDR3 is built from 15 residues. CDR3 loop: CASSQDPTRGEKLFF. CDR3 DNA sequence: TGCGCCAGCAGCCAAGATCCGACTAGGGGTGAAAAACTGTTTTTT.

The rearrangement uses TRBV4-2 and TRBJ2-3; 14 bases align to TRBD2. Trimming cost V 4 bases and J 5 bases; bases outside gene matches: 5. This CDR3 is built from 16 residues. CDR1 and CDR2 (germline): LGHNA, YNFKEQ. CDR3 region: CASSLPGLAGEDTQYF. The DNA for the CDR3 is TGTGCCAGCAGCCTACCGGGACTAGCGGGAGAAGATACGCAGTATTTT.

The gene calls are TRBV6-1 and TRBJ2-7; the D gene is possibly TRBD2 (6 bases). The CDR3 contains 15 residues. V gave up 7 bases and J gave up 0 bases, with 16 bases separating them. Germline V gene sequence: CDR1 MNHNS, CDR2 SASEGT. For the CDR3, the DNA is TGTGCCAGCATTGCGGGGCTGATTTACTCCTACGAGCAGTACTTC. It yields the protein CASIAGLIYSYEQYF.

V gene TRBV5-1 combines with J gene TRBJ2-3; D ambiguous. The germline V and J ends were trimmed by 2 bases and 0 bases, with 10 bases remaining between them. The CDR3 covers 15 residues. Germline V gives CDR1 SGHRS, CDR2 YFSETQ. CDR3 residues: CASSFYGGSTDTQYF. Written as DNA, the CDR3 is TGCGCCAGCAGCTTTTACGGCGGTAGCACAGATACGCAGTATTTT.

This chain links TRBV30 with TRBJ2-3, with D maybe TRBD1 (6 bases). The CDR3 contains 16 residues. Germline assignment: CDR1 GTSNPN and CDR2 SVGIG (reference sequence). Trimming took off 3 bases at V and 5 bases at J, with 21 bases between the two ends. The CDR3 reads CAWSAGTQTVGDTQYF. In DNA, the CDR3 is TGTGCCTGGAGCGCCGGGACACAAACGGTGGGAGATACGCAGTATTTT.

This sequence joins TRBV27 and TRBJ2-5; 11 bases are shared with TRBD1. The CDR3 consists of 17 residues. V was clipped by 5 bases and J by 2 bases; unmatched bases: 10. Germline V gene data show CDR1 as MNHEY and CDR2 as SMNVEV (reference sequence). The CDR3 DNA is TGTGCCAGCAGTACCTGGACAGGGGGCTTGGGGCAAGAGACCCAGTACTTC. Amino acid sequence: CASSTWTGGLGQETQYF.

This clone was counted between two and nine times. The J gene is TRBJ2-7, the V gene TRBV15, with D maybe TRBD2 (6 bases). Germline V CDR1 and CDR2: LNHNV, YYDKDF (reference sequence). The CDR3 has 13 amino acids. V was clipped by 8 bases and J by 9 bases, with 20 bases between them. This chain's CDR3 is CATSRAGRAGQYF. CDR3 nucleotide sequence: TGTGCCACCTCGAGGGCGGGAAGGGCTGGGCAGTACTTC.

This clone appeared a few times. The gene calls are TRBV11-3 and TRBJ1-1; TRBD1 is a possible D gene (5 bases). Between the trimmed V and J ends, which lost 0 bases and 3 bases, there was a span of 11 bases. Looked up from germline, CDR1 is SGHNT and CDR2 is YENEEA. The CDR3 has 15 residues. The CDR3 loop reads CASSLEGREDTEAFF. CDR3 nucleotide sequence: TGTGCCAGCAGCTTAGAAGGCAGGGAGGACACTGAAGCTTTCTTT.

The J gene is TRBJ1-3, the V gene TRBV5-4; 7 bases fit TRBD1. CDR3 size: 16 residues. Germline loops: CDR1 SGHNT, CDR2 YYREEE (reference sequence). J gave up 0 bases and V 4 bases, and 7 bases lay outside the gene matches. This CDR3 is CASSAGTDLSGNTIYF. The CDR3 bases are TGTGCCAGCAGCGCCGGGACAGACCTCTCTGGAAACACCATATATTTT.

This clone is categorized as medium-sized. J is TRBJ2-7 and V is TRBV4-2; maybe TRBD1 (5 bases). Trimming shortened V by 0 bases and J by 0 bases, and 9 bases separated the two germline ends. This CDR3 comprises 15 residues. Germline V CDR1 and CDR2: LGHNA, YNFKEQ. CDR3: CASSQEQASSYEQYF. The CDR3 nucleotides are TGTGCCAGCAGCCAAGAACAGGCCAGCTCCTACGAGCAGTACTTC.

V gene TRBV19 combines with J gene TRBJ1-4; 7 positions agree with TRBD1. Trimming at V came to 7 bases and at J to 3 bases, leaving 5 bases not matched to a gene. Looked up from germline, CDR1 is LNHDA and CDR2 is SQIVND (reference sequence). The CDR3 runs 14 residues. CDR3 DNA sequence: TGTGCCAGTAACCCCAGGGGGTCTAATGAAAAACTGTTTTTT. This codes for CASNPRGSNEKLFF.

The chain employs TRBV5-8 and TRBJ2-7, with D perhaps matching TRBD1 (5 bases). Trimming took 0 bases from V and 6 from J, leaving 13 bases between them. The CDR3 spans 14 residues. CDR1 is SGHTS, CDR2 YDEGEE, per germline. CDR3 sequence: CASSLAPRAAEQYF. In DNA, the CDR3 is TGTGCCAGCAGCTTGGCCCCCAGGGCTGCCGAGCAGTACTTC.

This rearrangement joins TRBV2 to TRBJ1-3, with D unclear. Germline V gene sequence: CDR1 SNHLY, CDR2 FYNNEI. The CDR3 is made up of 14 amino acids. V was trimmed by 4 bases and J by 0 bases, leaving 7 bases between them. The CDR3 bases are TGTGCCAGCAGTGTTCGAGGCTCTGGAAACACCATATATTTT. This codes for CASSVRGSGNTIYF.

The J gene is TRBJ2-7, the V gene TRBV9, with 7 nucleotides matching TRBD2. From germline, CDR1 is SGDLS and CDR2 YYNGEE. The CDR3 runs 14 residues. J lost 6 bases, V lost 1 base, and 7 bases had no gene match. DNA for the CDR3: TGTGCCAGCAGCGTATCGTGGGGGGAGGGCGAGCAGTACTTC. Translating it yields CASSVSWGEGEQYF. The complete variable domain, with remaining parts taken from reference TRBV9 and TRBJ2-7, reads DSGVTQTPKHLITATGQRVTLRCSPRSGDLSVYWYQQSLDQGLQFLIQYYNGEERAKGNILERFSAQQFPDLHSELNLSSLELGDSALYFCASSVSWGEGEQYFGPGTRLTVT.

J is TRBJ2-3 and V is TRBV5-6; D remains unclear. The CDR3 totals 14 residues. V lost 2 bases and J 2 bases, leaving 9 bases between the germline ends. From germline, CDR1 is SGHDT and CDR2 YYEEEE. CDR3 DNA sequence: TGTGCCAGCAGCTTAACGACACACACAGATACGCAGTATTTT. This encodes CASSLTTHTDTQYF.